What follows is one T cell receptor beta chain and its context. Its antigen is unknown. This entry is derived from a study of shared clonotypes between healthy human individuals. The overall study: Those who served as donors were two women and a few men between the ages of 18 and 49. The study used three CD4 naive, three CD4 memory, two CD8 naive and one CD8 memory plate per donor. Notes on the study in general: Estimated richness values were generally larger in naive subsets than in memory subsets. Clonotypes not shared had lower generation probabilities than those common to all four donors.

Profiling relied on immunoSEQ multiplex PCR, and the TCRdb table lists in-frame clones only, not all of them. The sample includes 2 million or so clones, approximately 94% of them seen just once. Positively selected for CCR7, the CD45RO-negative cells used as naive CD8 cells excluded terminally differentiated effector memory CD45RA+ cells. The sequenced sample was naive CD8+ T cells sorted from blood. This receptor was taken from a man aged 18 to 35 in good health.

The CDR3 nucleotides are TGTGCCAGCAGTTTAGCAGGGAGTTTGGATCAGCCCCAGCATTTT. This gives the protein CASSLAGSLDQPQHF. The rearrangement links TRBV28 to TRBJ1-5, with a weak D call TRBD1 (5 bases). V lost 2 bases and J lost 5, with 13 bases in between. There are 15 residues in the CDR3. CDR1 is MDHEN and CDR2 is SYDVKM in the germline V gene.